This TCR beta chain was obtained from a study of T cells in tuberculosis. About the research overall: CD1B tetramers identified T cells specific for mycobacterial lipid GMM. General study findings and limits: The TCR-beta difference was not significant; alpha differences partly reflected length.

Data came from immunoSEQ multiplex PCR; TCRdb stores just in-frame clones and leaves some out. Altogether some 29,000 clones are present, almost 90% being singletons, with the ten largest covering around 6.1%. There are 13 residues in the CDR3. V dropped 0 bases and J dropped 7 bases, with 7 bases sitting between them. CDR1 is SGHVS, CDR2 FQNEAQ, per germline. This clone came up a few times. Its cognate antigen is unknown. Additional DNA sequences in this sample encode the identical CDR3. Each donor contributed approximately 100,000 T cells on average, unsorted. The receptor comes from a donor aged 10 to 29 with latent tuberculosis or without tuberculosis infection. This rearrangement joins TRBV7-8 to TRBJ2-1; D gene unclear. Sequencing was performed on PBMCs. CDR3 DNA sequence: TGTGCCAGCAGCTTAGCGGTTCTAAATGAGCAGTTCTTC. Translation: CASSLAVLNEQFF.